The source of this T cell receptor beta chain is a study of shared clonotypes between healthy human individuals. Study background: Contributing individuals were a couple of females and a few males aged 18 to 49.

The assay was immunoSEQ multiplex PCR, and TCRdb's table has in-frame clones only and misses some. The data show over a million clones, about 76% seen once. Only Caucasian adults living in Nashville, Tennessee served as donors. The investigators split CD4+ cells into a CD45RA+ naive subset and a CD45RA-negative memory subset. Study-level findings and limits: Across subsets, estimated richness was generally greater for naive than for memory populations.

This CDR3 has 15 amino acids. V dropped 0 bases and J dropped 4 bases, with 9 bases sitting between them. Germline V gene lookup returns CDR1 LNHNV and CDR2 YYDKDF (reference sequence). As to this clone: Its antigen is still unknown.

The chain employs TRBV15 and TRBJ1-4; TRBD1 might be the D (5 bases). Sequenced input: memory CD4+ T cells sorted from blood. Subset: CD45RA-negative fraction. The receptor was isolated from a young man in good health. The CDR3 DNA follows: TGTGCCACCAGCAGAGAGACAGTTTATAATGAAAAACTGTTTTTT. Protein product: CATSRETVYNEKLFF.